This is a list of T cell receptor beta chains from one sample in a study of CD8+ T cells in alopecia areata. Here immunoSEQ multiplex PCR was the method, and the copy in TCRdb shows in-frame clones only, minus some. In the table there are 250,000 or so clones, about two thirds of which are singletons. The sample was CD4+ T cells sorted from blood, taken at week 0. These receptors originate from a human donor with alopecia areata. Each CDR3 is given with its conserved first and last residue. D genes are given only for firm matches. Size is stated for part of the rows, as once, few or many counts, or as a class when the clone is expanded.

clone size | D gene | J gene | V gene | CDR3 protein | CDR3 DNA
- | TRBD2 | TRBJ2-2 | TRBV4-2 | CASSQDPPGLAGELFF | TGTGCCAGCAGCCAAGATCCCCCGGGACTAGCCGGGGAGCTGTTTTTT
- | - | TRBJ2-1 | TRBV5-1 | CASSSLQNNEQFF | TGCGCCAGCAGCTCCCTCCAGAACAATGAGCAGTTCTTC
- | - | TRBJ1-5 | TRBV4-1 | CASSQDDLRQPQHF | TGCGCCAGCAGCCAAGACGACCTGCGTCAGCCCCAGCATTTT
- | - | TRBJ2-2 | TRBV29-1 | CSVSVGNTGELFF | TGCAGCGTTTCTGTCGGAAACACCGGGGAGCTGTTTTTT
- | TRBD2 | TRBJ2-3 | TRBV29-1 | CSVRGLAGEADTQYF | TGCAGCGTACGCGGACTAGCGGGGGAAGCAGATACGCAGTATTTT
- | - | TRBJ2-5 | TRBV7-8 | CASSLDRGRATQYF | TGTGCCAGCAGCTTAGATCGGGGTCGGGCGACCCAGTACTTC
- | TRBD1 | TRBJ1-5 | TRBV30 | CAWSWDRGQPQHF | TGTGCCTGGAGTTGGGACAGGGGTCAGCCCCAGCATTTT
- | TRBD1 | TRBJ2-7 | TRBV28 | CASTTGVNEQYF | TGTGCCAGCACGACAGGGGTGAACGAGCAGTACTTC
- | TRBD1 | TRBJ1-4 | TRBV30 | CAWSWTGGREKLFF | TGTGCCTGGAGTTGGACAGGGGGTCGTGAAAAACTGTTTTTT
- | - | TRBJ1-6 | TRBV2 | CASSGGVTYNSPLHF | TGTGCCAGCAGTGGTGGCGTAACCTATAATTCACCCCTCCACTTT
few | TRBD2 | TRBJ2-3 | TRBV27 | CASSPAGTIPYF | TGTGCCAGCAGTCCTGCCGGGACTATCCCGTATTTT
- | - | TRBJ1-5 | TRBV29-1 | CSVVAGSNQPQHF | TGCAGCGTGGTTGCGGGGAGCAATCAGCCCCAGCATTTT
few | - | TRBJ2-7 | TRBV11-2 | CASSLLVEQYF | TGTGCCAGCAGCTTACTTGTCGAGCAGTACTTC
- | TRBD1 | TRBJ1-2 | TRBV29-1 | CSVGGQGRGYTF | TGCAGCGTTGGAGGACAGGGACGAGGCTACACCTTC
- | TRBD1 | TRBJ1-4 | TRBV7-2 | CASSPGDSKLEKLFF | TGTGCCAGCAGCCCCGGGGACAGCAAACTTGAAAAACTGTTTTTT
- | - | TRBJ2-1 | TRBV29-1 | CSPADSYNEQFF | TGCAGCCCCGCGGACTCCTACAATGAGCAGTTCTTC
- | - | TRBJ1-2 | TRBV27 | CASSLQGRNYGYTF | TGTGCCAGCAGTTTACAGGGGAGAAACTATGGCTACACCTTC
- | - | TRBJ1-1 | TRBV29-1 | CSADRAPNPYTEAFF | TGCAGCGCCGACCGGGCCCCGAATCCTTACACTGAAGCTTTCTTT
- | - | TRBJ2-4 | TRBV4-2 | CASSQDASVKNIQYF | TGTGCCAGCAGCCAAGATGCTTCTGTCAAAAACATTCAGTACTTC
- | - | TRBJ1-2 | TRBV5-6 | CASSLVTLVRDPYGYTF | TGTGCCAGCAGCTTGGTAACCTTAGTCCGGGACCCCTATGGCTACACCTTC
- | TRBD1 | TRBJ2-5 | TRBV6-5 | CASSPGRGETQYF | TGTGCCAGCAGCCCAGGCAGGGGGGAGACCCAGTACTTC
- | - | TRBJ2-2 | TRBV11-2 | CASSPSGWELFF | TGTGCCAGCAGCCCAAGCGGATGGGAGCTGTTTTTT
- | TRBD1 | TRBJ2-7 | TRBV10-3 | CAISVDRGGEQYF | TGTGCCATCAGTGTTGACAGGGGAGGCGAGCAGTACTTC
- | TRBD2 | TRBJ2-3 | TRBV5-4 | CASSTAREADTQYF | TGTGCCAGCAGCACCGCCCGGGAGGCAGATACGCAGTATTTT
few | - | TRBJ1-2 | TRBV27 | CASSRGGSNYGYTF | TGTGCCAGCAGTAGGGGAGGTTCTAACTATGGCTACACCTTC
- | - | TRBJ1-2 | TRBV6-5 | CASSSEEAPSGGYTF | TGTGCCAGCAGTTCGGAGGAGGCTCCCTCGGGTGGCTACACCTTC
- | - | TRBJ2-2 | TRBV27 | CASRGGVHTGELFF | TGTGCCTCCAGAGGAGGGGTGCACACCGGGGAGCTGTTTTTT
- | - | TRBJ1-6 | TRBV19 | CASSIGQTLPLHF | TGTGCCAGTAGTATCGGACAGACTTTACCCCTCCACTTT
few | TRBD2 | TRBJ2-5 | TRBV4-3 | CASSSWTSGGQETQYF | TGCGCCAGCAGCTCTTGGACTAGTGGTGGGCAAGAGACCCAGTACTTC
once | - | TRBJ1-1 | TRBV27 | CASSLAWDTEAFF | TGTGCCAGCAGCCTCGCGTGGGACACTGAAGCTTTCTTT
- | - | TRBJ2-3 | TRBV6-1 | CASSELWGPTDTQYF | TGTGCCAGCAGTGAACTATGGGGACCTACAGATACGCAGTATTTT
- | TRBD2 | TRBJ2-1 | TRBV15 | CATSPRLAGDLYNEQFF | TGTGCCACCAGCCCCCGATTAGCGGGGGACCTCTACAATGAGCAGTTCTTC
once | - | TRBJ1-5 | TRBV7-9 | CASSFPLQPQHF | TGTGCCAGCAGCTTCCCCCTTCAGCCCCAGCATTTT
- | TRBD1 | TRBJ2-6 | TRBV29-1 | CSAQQGTPSGANVLTF | TGCAGCGCCCAACAGGGGACGCCCTCTGGGGCCAACGTCCTGACTTTC
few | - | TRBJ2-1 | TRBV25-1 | CASSEGGISYNEQFF | TGTGCCAGCAGTGAAGGGGGCATCTCCTACAATGAGCAGTTCTTC
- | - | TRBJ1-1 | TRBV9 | CASSPQVMNTEAFF | TGTGCCAGCAGCCCACAGGTCATGAACACTGAAGCTTTCTTT
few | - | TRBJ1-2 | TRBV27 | CASSVRSSNYGYTF | TGTGCCAGCAGTGTAAGGAGTTCTAACTATGGCTACACCTTC